This T cell receptor beta chain is from a study of neurological immune-mediated disorders. MiXCR, applied by TCRdb to the 5' RACE reads, yields one record per CDR3 protein. The data hold 57,000 or so distinct CDR3 sequences, with roughly 11% observed a single time. This clonotype was observed at least ten times. The sample comprised PBMCs. The clonotype originates from a man aged 55 to 70 in good health.

Here the CDR3 DNA reads TGCGCCAGCAGCCAAGAGGAGGGCAGGGCTGAGCAGTTCTTC. This sequence encodes CASSQEEGRAEQFF. V and J are TRBV4-3 and TRBJ2-1, with TRBD2 as a possible D gene (6 bases). From germline, CDR1 is LGHNA and CDR2 YSLEER. The CDR3 length is 14 residues. Between the trimmed V and J ends, which lost 0 bases and 9 bases, there was a span of 12 bases.